This T cell receptor (beta chain) was captured in a study of Graves' ophthalmopathy and Graves' hyperthyroidism. Turning to the study itself: Absence of ophthalmopathy within 18 months of follow-up defined stable hyperthyroidism.

General study findings and limits: Prediction of ophthalmopathy progression reached 70.59% sensitivity and under 80% specificity.

Newly diagnosed, the hyperthyroidism patients had under 2 months' duration and were aged 18 to 65. This clonotype was seen many times. Antigen specificity is unknown. The study amplified TCR beta CDR3 regions using RNA transcripts. First-round RT-PCR used HTBI primers; second-round multiplex PCR followed. Via MiXCR, TCRdb re-called the multiplex PCR reads, giving one row per CDR3 protein. The table lists around 1,200,000 distinct CDR3 sequences, 35% to 40% of them singletons. Germline assignment: CDR1 SQVTM and CDR2 ANQGSEA. Between the trimmed V and J ends, which lost 5 bases and 3 bases, there was a span of 14 bases. The CDR3 has 13 residues.

V and J are TRBV29-1 and TRBJ2-7, with D possibly TRBD2 on 6 matching bases. Sequencing was carried out using peripheral blood or thyroid tissue (not recorded which). The source is an adult man with Graves' hyperthyroidism. The CDR3 sequence: CSVRPSGGYEQYF. DNA for the CDR3: TGCAGCGTTCGACCCTCCGGGGGCTACGAGCAGTACTTC.